The clone carrying this T cell receptor beta chain was counted ten times or more. TCRdb redid the calling of the PCR reads with MiXCR, one entry per CDR3 protein. The sample has 300,000 to 400,000 distinct CDR3 sequences, about a fifth seen once; the top ten hold about 0.79%. The source of the sample is a study of molecular identifiers for immune sequencing clone quantification. With 10%, 30% or 50% of RNA, about 17,000 to 1,000,000 naive CD8 T cells were sequenced. Trimming left V 3 bases short and J 4 bases short, with 11 bases between. CDR3 length: 14 residues. The germline V gene has CDR1 SGHVS and CDR2 FNYEAQ.

The sequenced sample consisted of naive CD8+ T cells from blood, with Jurkat cell RNA spiked in. Subset defined: FACS-sorted CD8+CD4-CCR7+CD45RA+ naive T cells. The chain recombines TRBV7-6 with TRBJ2-3; D is uncertain. This TCR derives from a human donor in good health. Some libraries in this study had Jurkat cell RNA spiked in. The CDR3 nucleotides are TGTGCCAGCAGCTTCAACCGGCCCCCAGATACGCAGTATTTT. Translating gives CASSFNRPPDTQYF. The variable domain in full, with the rest retrieved from reference TRBV7-6 and TRBJ2-3, is GAGVSQSPRYKVTKRGQDVALRCDPISGHVSLYWYRQALGQGPEFLTYFNYEAQQDKSGLPNDRFSAERPEGSISTLTIQRTEQRDSAMYRCASSFNRPPDTQYFGPGTRLTVL.